The 18 T cell receptor beta chains listed next were all sequenced from one sample in a study of T cell clones after liver transplantation. Repertoires were generated with immunoSEQ multiplex PCR, while TCRdb's copy carries only in-frame clones and drops some. Counted here are tens of thousands of clones, approximately 77% occurring once; the ten biggest clones make up around 9.1%. Sequencing used CD4+ T cells from blood, obtained at the 22-month timepoint. These receptors all stem from a human patient who received a liver transplant. Some T cells may have come from the graft donor.

This clone is judged medium-sized. The V gene is TRBV14, the J gene TRBJ1-2, with D perhaps TRBD1 (6 bases). Germline CDR1 reads SGHDN; CDR2 reads FVKESK. V lost 0 bases to trimming and J lost 6 bases, with 17 bases between them. The length of the CDR3 is 16 residues. The CDR3 bases are TGTGCCAGCAGCCAAGATAGGAGGGGGGCGTCGGATGGCTACACCTTC. Amino acid sequence: CASSQDRRGASDGYTF.

V usage is TRBV7-9 and J usage is TRBJ1-2; D may be TRBD1 (6 bases). The germline V gene has CDR1 SEHNR and CDR2 FQNEAQ (reference sequence). This CDR3 is 19 amino acids long. Trimming took off 2 bases at V and 4 bases at J, with 26 bases between the two ends. The CDR3 here is CASSLRVGENPDRLYGYTF. The DNA of the CDR3 is TGTGCCAGCAGCTTAAGGGTCGGGGAAAACCCGGACAGACTCTATGGCTACACCTTC.

In its sample, this clone was seen a few times. The chain joins TRBV28 to TRBJ1-6; 7 bases match TRBD1. V was clipped by 3 bases and J by 10 bases; unmatched bases: 6. CDR3 size: 14 residues. Germline V gene sequence: CDR1 MDHEN, CDR2 SYDVKM. In nucleotides, the CDR3 is TGTGCCAGCAGTTTCCCCGACAGGGTCTCACCCCTCCACTTT. It is translated as CASSFPDRVSPLHF.

The chain couples TRBV25-1 to TRBJ2-6, with 7 bases fitting TRBD2. The CDR3 covers 15 residues. Per the germline V gene, CDR1 is MGHDK and CDR2 is SYGVNS. Germline trimming cut 8 bases from V and 6 bases from J; bases unmatched to any gene: 10. Here the CDR3 reads CASRGGGREANVLTF. The CDR3 bases are TGTGCCAGCCGAGGTGGGGGGAGGGAGGCCAACGTCCTGACTTTC.

The CDR3 bases are TGTGCCAGCAGCTTAGGGACACTGAATGAAAAACTGTTTTTT. Amino acid sequence: CASSLGTLNEKLFF. The rearrangement links TRBV7-2 to TRBJ1-4; tentatively, D is TRBD1 (5 bases). V lost 1 base and J lost 5, with 8 bases in between. Germline values: CDR1 SGHTA, CDR2 FQGNSA. This CDR3 comprises 14 residues.

V gene TRBV6-1 combines with J gene TRBJ2-7; 8 bases fit TRBD1. Germline V lookup: CDR1 MNHNS, CDR2 SASEGT. The CDR3 runs 15 residues. The V and J ends lost 6 bases and 2 bases, in that order; junction bases with no gene match: 9. CDR3: CASSRNSGGPYEQYF. DNA for the CDR3: TGTGCCAGCAGCCGGAATTCAGGGGGCCCCTACGAGCAGTACTTC.

CDR3 in amino acids: CASNRYANTGELFF. The CDR3 region has the DNA TGTGCCAGCAATAGATACGCGAACACCGGGGAGCTGTTTTTT. V and J are TRBV2 and TRBJ2-2; D is unresolved. Trimming took 7 bases from V and 0 from J, leaving 9 bases between them. The CDR3 covers 14 residues. The germline V gene has CDR1 SNHLY and CDR2 FYNNEI.

The chain carries TRBV4-2 and TRBJ1-4; D unresolved. V was clipped by 2 bases and J by 5 bases, with 18 bases between them. This CDR3 contains 17 residues. The V gene's germline CDR1 is LGHNA and CDR2 YNFKEQ. The CDR3 spells CASSQTWGSGKNEKLFF. In nucleotides, the CDR3 is TGTGCCAGCAGCCAAACTTGGGGAAGCGGAAAGAATGAAAAACTGTTTTTT.

The chain uses TRBV9 and TRBJ1-1; no definite D call. The CDR3 loop spans 13 amino acids. V lost 4 bases, J lost 3 bases, and 10 bases lay in between. Germline assignment: CDR1 SGDLS and CDR2 YYNGEE. In DNA, the CDR3 is TGTGCCAGCAGCCCCCGCGGGGACACTGAAGCTTTCTTT. The encoded protein is CASSPRGDTEAFF.

The J gene is TRBJ1-2, the V gene TRBV4-1; TRBD1 agrees at 10 bases. Unmatched junction bases numbered 6, after V lost 1 base and J lost 4 bases. Germline CDR1 is MGHRA and CDR2 is YSYEKL. There are 16 residues in the CDR3. In nucleotides, the CDR3 is TGCGCCAGCAGCCAAGTCGGACAGGGGGAAATCTATGGCTACACCTTC. Translation: CASSQVGQGEIYGYTF.

V is TRBV10-3 and J is TRBJ2-3, with TRBD2 matching over 9 bases. V gave up 6 bases and J gave up 8 bases; unmatched junction bases: 9. The CDR3 is 14 residues long. Germline V CDR1 and CDR2: ENHRY, SYGVKD. CDR3 amino acids: CAISGRLAEGTQYF. The CDR3 DNA reads TGTGCCATCAGCGGACGACTAGCGGAGGGTACGCAGTATTTT.

Here the CDR3 DNA reads TGCGCCAGCAGCCCGAAGGAAGACAGGGGGTACGGCTACACCTTC. It encodes CASSPKEDRGYGYTF. V is TRBV4-1 and J is TRBJ1-2, with 9 bases fitting TRBD1. V lost 4 bases, J lost 8 bases, and 11 bases stayed unmatched. This CDR3 is built from 15 residues. Per germline, CDR1 MGHRA and CDR2 YSYEKL.

The rearrangement uses TRBV18 and TRBJ2-3, with TRBD2 matching over 9 bases. The CDR3 is 16 residues long. The J segment lost 5 bases and the V segment lost 3 bases, leaving 9 bases of the junction unmatched. The germline V gene has CDR1 KGHSH and CDR2 LQKENI. The CDR3 nucleotides are TGTGCCAGCTCACCCCCTAGCGGGGCGAGAGGAGATACGCAGTATTTT. It is translated as CASSPPSGARGDTQYF.

The V and J genes are TRBV27 and TRBJ1-6, with 9 bases that match TRBD1. CDR1 is MNHEY, CDR2 SMNVEV, per germline (reference sequence). The CDR3 contains 13 residues. The V gene end was trimmed by 5 bases and the J gene end by 14 bases; junction bases not matched to a gene: 7. CDR3 loop: CASSLRDRAALHF. CDR3 nucleotide sequence: TGTGCCAGCAGTCTCCGGGACAGGGCGGCCCTCCACTTT.

The chain couples TRBV7-9 to TRBJ1-6; D remains unclear. V was shortened by 3 bases and J by 5 bases, with 8 bases between the two germline ends. The CDR3 is 14 residues long. CDR1 SEHNR and CDR2 FQNEAQ come from the germline V gene (reference sequence). This CDR3 reads CASSLEGNNSPLHF. The CDR3 region has the DNA TGTGCCAGCAGCTTGGAGGGTAATAATTCACCCCTCCACTTT. Full variable domain (rest looked up from reference TRBV7-9 and TRBJ1-6): DTGVSQNPRHKITKRGQNVTFRCDPISEHNRLYWYRQTLGQGPEFLTYFQNEAQLEKSRLLSDRFSAERPKGSFSTLEIQRTEQGDSAMYLCASSLEGNNSPLHFGNGTRLTVT.

This chain uses TRBV15 with TRBJ2-6, with 11 nucleotides matching TRBD1. Trimming took 3 bases from V and 0 from J; bases not matched to a gene: 1. The germline V gene encodes CDR1 LNHNV and CDR2 YYDKDF (reference sequence). The CDR3 contains 17 residues. CDR3 DNA: TGTGCCACCAGCAGGGGACAGGGGGTCTCTGGGGCCAACGTCCTGACTTTC. Its translation is CATSRGQGVSGANVLTF.

The gene calls are TRBV25-1 and TRBJ1-6; tentative D call: TRBD1 (5 bases). Germline CDR1 and CDR2: MGHDK and SYGVNS. This CDR3 spans 13 amino acids. Trimming shortened V by 6 bases and J by 6 bases, and 9 bases separated the two germline ends. The CDR3 here is CASRQVVNSPLHF. The CDR3 nucleotides are TGTGCCAGCAGACAGGTTGTTAATTCACCCCTCCACTTT.

A few counts support this clone. The CDR3 DNA reads as TGCAGTGCCGAATTTTCCTACGAGCAGTACTTC. Protein sequence: CSAEFSYEQYF. The rearrangement uses TRBV20-1 and TRBJ2-7; D call uncertain. Trimming cost V 6 bases and J 1 base, with 7 bases left between them. CDR1 is DFQATT, CDR2 SNEGSKA, per germline (reference sequence). The length of the CDR3 is 11 residues.